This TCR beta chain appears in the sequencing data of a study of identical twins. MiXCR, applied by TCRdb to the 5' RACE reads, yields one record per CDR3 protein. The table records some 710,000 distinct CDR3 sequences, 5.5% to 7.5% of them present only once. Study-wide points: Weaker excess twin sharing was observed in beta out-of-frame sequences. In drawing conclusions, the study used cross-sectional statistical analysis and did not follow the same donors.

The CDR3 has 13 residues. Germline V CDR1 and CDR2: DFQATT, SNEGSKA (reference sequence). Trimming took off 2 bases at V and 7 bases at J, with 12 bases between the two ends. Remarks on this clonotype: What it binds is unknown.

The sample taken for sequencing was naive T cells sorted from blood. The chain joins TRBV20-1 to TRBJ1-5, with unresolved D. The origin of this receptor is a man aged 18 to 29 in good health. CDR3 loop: CSARREGGQPQHF. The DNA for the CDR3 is TGCAGTGCTAGAAGGGAGGGCGGCCAGCCCCAGCATTTT.